What follows is one T cell receptor (beta chain) and its context. The sample belongs to a study of blood T cell repertoires in COVID-19. As for the study in general: In each case, the material was cDNA or gDNA derived from T cells, B-cell-depleted T cells, or PBMCs.

This CDR3 is built from 16 residues. CDR1 and CDR2 from the germline V gene are LGHDT and YNNKEL (reference sequence). V was pared by 1 base and J by 4 bases, with 6 bases of the junction left unmatched. The assay was immunoSEQ multiplex PCR, and TCRdb's table has in-frame clones only and misses some. Here the sample spans over 150,000 clones, 84% being singletons. Source material: peripheral blood. The sequence was obtained from a human donor in a cohort sampled during active COVID-19. V is TRBV3-1 (or the pseudogene TRBV3-2) and J is TRBJ1-2, with 10 nucleotides matching TRBD1. CDR3: CASSQGGGQGIYGYTF. Written as DNA, the CDR3 is TGTGCCAGCAGCCAAGGTGGGGGACAGGGGATCTATGGCTACACCTTC.